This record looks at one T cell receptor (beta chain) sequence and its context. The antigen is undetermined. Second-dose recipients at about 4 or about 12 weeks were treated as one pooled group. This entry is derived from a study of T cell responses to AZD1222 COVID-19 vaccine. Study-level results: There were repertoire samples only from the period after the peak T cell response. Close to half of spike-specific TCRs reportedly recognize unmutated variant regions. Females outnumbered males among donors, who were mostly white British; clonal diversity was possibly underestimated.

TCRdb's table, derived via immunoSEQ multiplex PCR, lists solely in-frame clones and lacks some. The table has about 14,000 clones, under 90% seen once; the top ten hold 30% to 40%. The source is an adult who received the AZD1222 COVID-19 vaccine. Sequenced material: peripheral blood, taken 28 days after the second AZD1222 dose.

DNA of the CDR3: TGTGCCACAGGCGGAGGTCGGTCCTACGAGCAGTACTTC. This codes for CATGGGRSYEQYF. V usage is TRBV10-3 and J usage is TRBJ2-7, with a possible D match to TRBD2 (5 bases). Trimming removed 10 bases at V and 1 base at J, with 14 bases between. CDR1 ENHRY and CDR2 SYGVKD come from the germline V gene. This CDR3 has 13 amino acids.